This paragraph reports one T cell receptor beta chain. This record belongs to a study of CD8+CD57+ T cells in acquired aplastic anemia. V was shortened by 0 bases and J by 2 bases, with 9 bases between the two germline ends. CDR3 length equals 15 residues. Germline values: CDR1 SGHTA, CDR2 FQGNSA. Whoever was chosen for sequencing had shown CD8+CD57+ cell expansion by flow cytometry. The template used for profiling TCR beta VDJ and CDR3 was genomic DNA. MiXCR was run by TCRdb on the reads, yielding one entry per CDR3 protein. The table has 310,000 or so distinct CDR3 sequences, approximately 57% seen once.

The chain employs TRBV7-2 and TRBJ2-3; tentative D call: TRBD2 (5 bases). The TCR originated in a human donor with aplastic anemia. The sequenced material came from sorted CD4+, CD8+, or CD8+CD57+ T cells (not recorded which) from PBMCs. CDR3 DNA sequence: TGTGCCAGCAGCTTAGCCATCGGGGTCACAGATACGCAGTATTTT. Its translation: CASSLAIGVTDTQYF. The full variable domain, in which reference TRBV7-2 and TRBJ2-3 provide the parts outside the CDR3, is GAGVSQSPSNKVTEKGKDVELRCDPISGHTALYWYRQSLGQGLEFLIYFQGNSAPDKSGLPSDRFSAERTGGSVSTLTIQRTQQEDSAVYLCASSLAIGVTDTQYFGPGTRLTVL.